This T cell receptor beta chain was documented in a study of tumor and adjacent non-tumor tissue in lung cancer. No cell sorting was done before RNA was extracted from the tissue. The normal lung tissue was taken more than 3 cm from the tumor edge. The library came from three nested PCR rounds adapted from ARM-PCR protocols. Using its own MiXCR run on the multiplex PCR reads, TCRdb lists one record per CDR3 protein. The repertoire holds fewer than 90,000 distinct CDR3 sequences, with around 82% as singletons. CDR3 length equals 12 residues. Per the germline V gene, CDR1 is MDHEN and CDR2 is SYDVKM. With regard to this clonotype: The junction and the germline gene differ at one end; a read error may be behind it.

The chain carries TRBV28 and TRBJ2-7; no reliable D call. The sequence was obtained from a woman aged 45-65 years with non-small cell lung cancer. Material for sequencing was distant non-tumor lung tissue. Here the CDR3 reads CASSQFNYEHYF. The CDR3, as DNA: TGTGCCAGCAGCCAGTTCAACTACGAGCACTACTTC. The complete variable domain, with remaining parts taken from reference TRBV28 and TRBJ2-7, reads DVKVTQSSRYLVKRTGEKVFLECVQDMDHENMFWYRQDPGLGLRLIYFSYDVKMKEKGDIPEGYSVSREKKERFSLILESASTNQTSMYLCASSQFNYEHYFGPGTRLTVT.